These 30 T cell receptor beta chains originate from one sample sequenced in a study of cytomegalovirus exposure and HLA in healthy donors. PCR involved 60 Vbeta and 13 Jbeta primers. This table comes from immunoSEQ multiplex PCR, and its TCRdb copy is limited to in-frame clones, with some not included. This repertoire shows 140,000 to 150,000 clones, just under 75% found once; its top ten account for 1.5% to 2%. The sample taken for sequencing was PBMCs. The receptors stem from a woman in her late teens or twenties in good health and CMV-seronegative.

The J gene is TRBJ2-3, the V gene TRBV5-1; perhaps TRBD2 as D (6 bases). The CDR3 loop spans 16 amino acids. V shed 0 bases and J shed 3 bases, with 14 bases lying between them. From germline, CDR1 is SGHRS and CDR2 YFSETQ. The CDR3 loop reads CASSLAGGLGTDTQYF. The DNA of the CDR3 is TGCGCCAGCAGCTTGGCCGGGGGATTAGGTACAGATACGCAGTATTTT.

V usage is TRBV28 and J usage is TRBJ1-5, with D tentatively TRBD1 (6 bases). The V gene's germline CDR1 is MDHEN and CDR2 SYDVKM. The CDR3 sequence is 16 residues long. V dropped 7 bases and J dropped 2 bases, with 18 bases sitting between them. CDR3 protein: CASTELQGIGNQPQHF. CDR3 in DNA: TGTGCCAGCACTGAACTACAGGGAATCGGCAATCAGCCCCAGCATTTT.

This clone was observed a few times. CDR3 amino acids: CASSETVSGNTIYF. As DNA, the CDR3 is TGCGCCAGCAGCGAGACAGTCTCTGGAAACACCATATATTTT. This sequence joins TRBV5-1 and TRBJ1-3; TRBD1 might be the D (5 bases). Germline V gene data show CDR1 as SGHRS and CDR2 as YFSETQ. Trimming removed 4 bases at V and 0 bases at J, with 8 bases between. The CDR3 sequence is 14 residues long. Based on the CDR3 plus reference TRBV5-1 and TRBJ1-3, the full variable domain is KAGVTQTPRYLIKTRGQQVTLSCSPISGHRSVSWYQQTPGQGLQFLFEYFSETQRNKGNFPGRFSGRQFSNSRSEMNVSTLELGDSALYLCASSETVSGNTIYFGEGSWLTVV.

The chain uses TRBV19 and TRBJ1-3; D remains unclear. The germline CDR1 and CDR2 sequences are LNHDA and SQIVND (reference sequence). This CDR3 region has 14 residues. The V end lost 6 bases, the J end lost 0 bases, and 9 bases lay between the germline ends. CDR3 nucleotide sequence: TGTGCCAGTAGACAGCCGAGCTCTGGAAACACCATATATTTT. Translating it yields CASRQPSSGNTIYF.

The genes are TRBV5-4 and TRBJ1-6; TRBD1 might be the D (5 bases). The germline V gene encodes CDR1 SGHNT and CDR2 YYREEE (reference sequence). Trimming left V 0 bases short and J 8 bases short, with 15 bases between. This CDR3 spans 16 amino acids. CDR3 bases: TGTGCCAGCAGCTTGGTGCAGGGCTCAAAGGATTCACCCCTCCACTTT. It translates to CASSLVQGSKDSPLHF.

The chain carries TRBV4-1 and TRBJ1-2; possibly TRBD1 for D (5 bases). Germline CDR1 is MGHRA and CDR2 is YSYEKL. The CDR3 spans 15 residues. Trimming took off 0 bases at V and 8 bases at J, with 16 bases between the two ends. In nucleotides, the CDR3 is TGCGCCAGCAGCCAAGATGGGGAGGGGTGGGGGGGCTACACCTTC. Encoded protein: CASSQDGEGWGGYTF.

The V and J genes are TRBV29-1 and TRBJ2-3; no firm D call. The CDR3 runs to 12 residues. Trimming stripped 5 bases from V and 4 bases from J, with 10 bases between. Per germline, CDR1 SQVTM and CDR2 ANQGSEA. This CDR3 reads CSVLAAPDTQYF. The CDR3 nucleotides are TGCAGCGTTCTGGCGGCCCCAGATACGCAGTATTTT.

This clone was seen more than once but under ten times. This chain uses TRBV6-5 with TRBJ1-1, with D unclear. V lost 5 bases to trimming and J lost 4 bases, with 5 bases between them. This CDR3 contains 11 residues. CDR1 and CDR2 (germline): MNHEY, SVGAGI. The CDR3 reads CASSKSTEAFF. The CDR3 region has the DNA TGTGCCAGCAGTAAGAGCACTGAAGCTTTCTTT.

This clone has a handful of counts. The chain is built from TRBV6-5 and TRBJ2-4; D is undetermined. This CDR3 has 15 residues. Trimming removed 0 bases from V and 6 bases from J, with 12 bases in between. CDR1 and CDR2 from the germline V gene are MNHEY and SVGAGI. The CDR3 loop is CASSYSVAARNIQYF. The CDR3 nucleotides read TGTGCCAGCAGTTACTCAGTGGCGGCCCGAAACATTCAGTACTTC.

CDR3 sequence reads: CATSRGGDSFTYNEQFF. The DNA for the CDR3 is TGTGCCACCAGCAGAGGGGGGGACAGTTTTACCTACAATGAGCAGTTCTTC. The chain couples TRBV15 to TRBJ2-1; a weak D match, TRBD1 (7 bases). Trimming shortened V by 1 base and J by 2 bases, and 15 bases separated the two germline ends. CDR1 and CDR2 from the germline V gene are LNHNV and YYDKDF (reference sequence). The CDR3 is 17 amino acids.

The chain employs TRBV19 and TRBJ1-4, with TRBD1 as a possible D gene (5 bases). The germline V gene has CDR1 LNHDA and CDR2 SQIVND (reference sequence). The CDR3 covers 12 residues. Trimming stripped 3 bases from V and 12 bases from J, with 11 bases between. CDR3 amino acids: CASSMIGDELFF. The CDR3, as DNA: TGTGCCAGTAGTATGATAGGGGATGAACTGTTTTTT.

This clone turned up a few times. V usage is TRBV28 and J usage is TRBJ1-2, with TRBD1 as a possible D gene (6 bases). Trimming took 2 bases from V and 0 from J, leaving 7 bases between them. CDR3 length equals 14 residues. Germline CDR1 is MDHEN and CDR2 is SYDVKM. The CDR3 spells CASSLGQSNYGYTF. In DNA, the CDR3 is TGTGCCAGCAGTTTAGGACAGTCTAACTATGGCTACACCTTC.

The V and J genes are TRBV5-1 and TRBJ1-1; D possibly corresponds to TRBD1 (6 bases). Germline CDR1 and CDR2: SGHRS and YFSETQ. The CDR3 is 14 residues long. Deletions cut 0 bases from V and 2 bases from J, with 8 bases between. This CDR3 is CASSLVGGNTEAFF. In DNA form, the CDR3 reads TGCGCCAGCAGCTTGGTAGGGGGAAACACTGAAGCTTTCTTT.

The chain links TRBV7-9 to TRBJ1-2; TRBD1 is a possible D gene (6 bases). Per the germline V gene, CDR1 is SEHNR and CDR2 is FQNEAQ (reference sequence). The CDR3 length is 15 residues. V was shortened by 2 bases and J by 6 bases, with 16 bases between the two germline ends. The CDR3 loop reads CASSLKLSGADGYTF. The CDR3 DNA is TGTGCCAGCAGCTTAAAGTTGTCAGGGGCGGATGGCTACACCTTC.

The J gene is TRBJ2-1, the V gene TRBV7-3; TRBD2 aligns across 10 bases. Germline V lookup: CDR1 SGHTA, CDR2 FQGTGA. J was trimmed by 2 bases and V by 4 bases; bases with no gene match: 5. CDR3 length: 16 residues. In DNA form, the CDR3 reads TGTGCCAGCAGCTCAAAAGCGGGGGGGCCCTACAATGAGCAGTTCTTC. Encoded protein: CASSSKAGGPYNEQFF.

This clone was counted once. In DNA form, the CDR3 reads TGCGCCAGCAGCCCACCGGGTGTTGGTAATGAGCAGTTCTTC. This translates into CASSPPGVGNEQFF. The chain joins TRBV4-3 to TRBJ2-1; D is unresolved. The ends were cut back, 4 bases at V and 7 bases at J, with 14 bases in the middle. Germline CDR1 reads LGHNA; CDR2 reads YSLEER. The CDR3 covers 14 residues.

The chain links TRBV30 to TRBJ1-5; D is perhaps TRBD1 (6 bases). Between the trimmed V and J ends, which lost 1 base and 7 bases, there was a span of 14 bases. The CDR3 spans 14 residues. Germline V gene data show CDR1 as GTSNPN and CDR2 as SVGIG (reference sequence). CDR3 protein: CAWSALQGNQPQHF. In DNA, the CDR3 is TGTGCCTGGAGTGCCTTACAGGGAAACCAGCCCCAGCATTTT.

The chain recombines TRBV9 with TRBJ1-2; 10 nucleotides align to TRBD1. CDR1 is SGDLS, CDR2 YYNGEE, per germline. The length of the CDR3 is 16 residues. With V trimmed by 0 bases and J by 4 bases, 6 bases remained unmatched. In DNA form, the CDR3 reads TGTGCCAGCAGCGTAGAGGGACAGGGGACCCTCTATGGCTACACCTTC. Translation: CASSVEGQGTLYGYTF. Together with reference TRBV9 and TRBJ1-2, the CDR3 gives the full variable domain: DSGVTQTPKHLITATGQRVTLRCSPRSGDLSVYWYQQSLDQGLQFLIQYYNGEERAKGNILERFSAQQFPDLHSELNLSSLELGDSALYFCASSVEGQGTLYGYTFGSGTRLTVV.

The chain uses TRBV5-1 and TRBJ1-3; 8 bases are shared with TRBD1. The CDR3 totals 17 residues. Trimming at V came to 4 bases and at J to 4 bases, leaving 13 bases not matched to a gene. CDR1 is SGHRS and CDR2 is YFSETQ in the germline V gene. The CDR3 DNA reads as TGCGCCAGCAGCCTTGACCCTCAGGGGGCGAGAGGAAACACCATATATTTT. It is translated as CASSLDPQGARGNTIYF.

The gene calls are TRBV7-9 and TRBJ2-3, with D tentatively TRBD2 (5 bases). Germline loops: CDR1 SEHNR, CDR2 FQNEAQ (reference sequence). The CDR3 is 16 amino acids. Between the trimmed V and J ends, which lost 5 bases and 3 bases, there was a span of 18 bases. In DNA, the CDR3 is TGTGCCAGCAGCCCCGAGGTGGGAGTTAGGACAGATACGCAGTATTTT. Its translation is CASSPEVGVRTDTQYF.

V and J are TRBV5-1 and TRBJ2-5, with 13 bases identical to TRBD2. The CDR3 is made up of 16 amino acids. The V segment lost 2 bases and the J segment 3 bases; nucleotides outside the gene matches: 4. Germline assignment: CDR1 SGHRS and CDR2 YFSETQ. CDR3 nucleotides: TGCGCCAGCAGCTTCCGGACTAGCGGGAGTAAAGAGACCCAGTACTTC. It encodes CASSFRTSGSKETQYF.

There are a few counts of this clone. V gene TRBV15 combines with J gene TRBJ2-3; tentatively, D is TRBD2 (6 bases). The CDR3 sequence is 16 residues long. The germline V and J ends were trimmed by 0 bases and 5 bases, with 15 bases remaining between them. Germline V gives CDR1 LNHNV, CDR2 YYDKDF (reference sequence). The CDR3 spells CATSRDLGQGGDTQYF. The CDR3 bases are TGTGCCACCAGCAGAGATCTCGGGCAGGGAGGAGATACGCAGTATTTT.

The rearrangement uses TRBV6-1 and TRBJ1-1; D remains unclear. V was shortened by 5 bases and J by 3 bases, with 7 bases between the two germline ends. Per the germline V gene, CDR1 is MNHNS and CDR2 is SASEGT. The CDR3 runs 12 residues. The CDR3 DNA reads TGTGCCAGCAGTTTAGAGTACACTGAAGCTTTCTTT. Amino acid sequence: CASSLEYTEAFF.

V and J are TRBV27 and TRBJ2-3; 7 positions match TRBD1. With V trimmed by 8 bases and J by 4 bases, 12 bases remained unmatched. Per germline, CDR1 MNHEY and CDR2 SMNVEV (reference sequence). There are 15 residues in the CDR3. Here the CDR3 reads CASGLQGEFSDTQYF. The CDR3 nucleotides read TGTGCCAGCGGACTTCAGGGGGAGTTCTCAGATACGCAGTATTTT.

This clone has a handful of counts. The J gene is TRBJ2-3, the V gene TRBV15; weak D call: TRBD2 (6 bases). The V end lost 5 bases, the J end lost 0 bases, and 15 bases lay between the germline ends. The CDR3 is made up of 16 amino acids. In germline, CDR1 is LNHNV, CDR2 YYDKDF (reference sequence). CDR3 coding DNA: TGTGCCACCAGCGGATTTACGGGAGTTAGCACAGATACGCAGTATTTT. It encodes CATSGFTGVSTDTQYF.

V and J are TRBV18 and TRBJ2-6; possible D gene TRBD1, 6 bases. V lost 6 bases and J lost 1, with 10 bases in between. CDR1 and CDR2 (germline): KGHSH, LQKENI. The CDR3 covers 15 residues. CDR3 loop: CASSPTGSGANVLTF. The CDR3 nucleotides read TGTGCCAGCTCCCCCACAGGGTCTGGGGCCAACGTCCTGACTTTC.

The rearrangement uses TRBV7-8 and TRBJ2-7, with D possibly being TRBD2 (6 bases). Germline assignment: CDR1 SGHVS and CDR2 FQNEAQ. V lost 5 bases and J 6 bases, leaving 11 bases between the germline ends. The CDR3 has 12 amino acids. In DNA form, the CDR3 reads TGTGCCAGCAGCATTCCCGGGAGCGAGCAGTACGTC. Its translation: CASSIPGSEQYV.

This chain joins TRBV6-6 and TRBJ1-3; possible D gene TRBD1, 5 bases. In germline, CDR1 is MNHNY, CDR2 SVGAGI (reference sequence). The CDR3 length is 14 residues. Trimming removed 0 bases at V and 8 bases at J, with 11 bases between. Written as DNA, the CDR3 is TGTGCCAGCAGTTACTCGGGAGGGGAGGACACCATATATTTT. Amino acid sequence: CASSYSGGEDTIYF.

The rearrangement uses TRBV10-1 and TRBJ1-5; D is uncertain. Germline CDR1 WNHNN, CDR2 SYGVQD (reference sequence). Trimming removed 4 bases from V and 6 bases from J, with 10 bases in between. This CDR3 has 13 amino acids. CDR3 in amino acids: CASSATGGQPQHF. The CDR3 DNA reads as TGCGCCAGCAGTGCGACGGGTGGTCAGCCCCAGCATTTT.

This rearrangement joins TRBV27 to TRBJ2-7; 12 bases agree with TRBD1. J lost 5 bases, V lost 5 bases, and 7 bases had no gene match. The germline V gene has CDR1 MNHEY and CDR2 SMNVEV (reference sequence). The CDR3 sequence is 15 residues long. For the CDR3, the DNA is TGTGCCAGCAGTGCCAGGGACAGGGGGCTGAACGAGCAGTACTTC. It codes for CASSARDRGLNEQYF.